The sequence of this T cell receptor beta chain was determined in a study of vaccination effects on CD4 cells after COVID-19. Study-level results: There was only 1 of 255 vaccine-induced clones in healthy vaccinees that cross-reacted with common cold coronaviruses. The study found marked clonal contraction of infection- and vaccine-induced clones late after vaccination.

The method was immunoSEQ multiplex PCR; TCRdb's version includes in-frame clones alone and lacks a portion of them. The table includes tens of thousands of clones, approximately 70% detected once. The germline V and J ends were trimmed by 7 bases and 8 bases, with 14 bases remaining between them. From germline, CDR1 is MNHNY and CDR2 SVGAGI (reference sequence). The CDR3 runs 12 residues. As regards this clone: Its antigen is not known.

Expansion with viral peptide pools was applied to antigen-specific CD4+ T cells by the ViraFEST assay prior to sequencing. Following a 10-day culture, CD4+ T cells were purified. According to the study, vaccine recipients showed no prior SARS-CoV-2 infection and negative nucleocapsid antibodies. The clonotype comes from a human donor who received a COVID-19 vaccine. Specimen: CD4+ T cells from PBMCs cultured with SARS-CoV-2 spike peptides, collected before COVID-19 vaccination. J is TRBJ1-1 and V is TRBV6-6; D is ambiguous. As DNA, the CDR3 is TGTGCCAGCACCTACCGGGATTCGGAAGCTTTCTTT. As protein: CASTYRDSEAFF.